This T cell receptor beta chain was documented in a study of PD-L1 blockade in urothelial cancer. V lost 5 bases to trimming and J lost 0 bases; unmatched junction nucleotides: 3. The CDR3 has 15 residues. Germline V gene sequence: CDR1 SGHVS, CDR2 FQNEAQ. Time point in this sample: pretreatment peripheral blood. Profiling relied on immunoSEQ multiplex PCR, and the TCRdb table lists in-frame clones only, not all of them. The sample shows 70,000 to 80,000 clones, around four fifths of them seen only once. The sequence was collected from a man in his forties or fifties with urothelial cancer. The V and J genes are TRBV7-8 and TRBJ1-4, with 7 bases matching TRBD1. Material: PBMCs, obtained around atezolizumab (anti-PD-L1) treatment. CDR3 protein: CASSGTGATNEKLFF. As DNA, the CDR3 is TGTGCCAGCAGCGGTACAGGGGCAACTAATGAAAAACTGTTTTTT.